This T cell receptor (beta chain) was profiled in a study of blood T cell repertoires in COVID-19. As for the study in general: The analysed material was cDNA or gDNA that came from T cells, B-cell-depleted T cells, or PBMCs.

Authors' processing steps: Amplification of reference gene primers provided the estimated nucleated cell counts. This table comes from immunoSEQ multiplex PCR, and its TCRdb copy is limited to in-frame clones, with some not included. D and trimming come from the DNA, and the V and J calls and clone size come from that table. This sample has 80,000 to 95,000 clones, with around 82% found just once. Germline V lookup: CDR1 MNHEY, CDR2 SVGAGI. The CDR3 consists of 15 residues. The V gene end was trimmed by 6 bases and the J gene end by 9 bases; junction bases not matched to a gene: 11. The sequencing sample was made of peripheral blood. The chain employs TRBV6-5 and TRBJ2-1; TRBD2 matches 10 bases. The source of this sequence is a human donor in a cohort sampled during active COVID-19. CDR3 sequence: CASSPSGGAVGEQFF. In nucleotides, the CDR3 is TGTGCCAGCAGCCCCAGCGGGGGGGCGGTTGGTGAGCAGTTCTTC.